This T cell receptor beta chain was sequenced in a study of response to subunit inactivated influenza vaccine. Study-level findings and limits: That few new T cells are recruited by each seasonal influenza vaccination was the authors' suggestion.

This clonotype was seen repeatedly, ten times or more. Its antigen is still unknown. A single record per CDR3 protein comes from TCRdb applying MiXCR to the RT-PCR reads. Of about 500,000 distinct CDR3 sequences in the sample, more than 15% were seen once. CDR1 is SGHTA and CDR2 is FQGNSA in the germline V gene. This CDR3 contains 14 residues. V was shortened by 7 bases and J by 4 bases, with 14 bases between the two germline ends. The chain combines TRBV7-2 with TRBJ2-1, with D maybe TRBD2 (5 bases). The sequenced sample was CD4+ T cells sorted from PBMCs, obtained roughly 24 months after vaccination. The origin of this receptor is a man between 50 and 75 years old who received an inactivated influenza vaccine. CDR3 sequence (DNA): TGTGCCAGCACCGGGGATGTTTCTTACAATGAGCAGTTCTTC. Its protein product is CASTGDVSYNEQFF.